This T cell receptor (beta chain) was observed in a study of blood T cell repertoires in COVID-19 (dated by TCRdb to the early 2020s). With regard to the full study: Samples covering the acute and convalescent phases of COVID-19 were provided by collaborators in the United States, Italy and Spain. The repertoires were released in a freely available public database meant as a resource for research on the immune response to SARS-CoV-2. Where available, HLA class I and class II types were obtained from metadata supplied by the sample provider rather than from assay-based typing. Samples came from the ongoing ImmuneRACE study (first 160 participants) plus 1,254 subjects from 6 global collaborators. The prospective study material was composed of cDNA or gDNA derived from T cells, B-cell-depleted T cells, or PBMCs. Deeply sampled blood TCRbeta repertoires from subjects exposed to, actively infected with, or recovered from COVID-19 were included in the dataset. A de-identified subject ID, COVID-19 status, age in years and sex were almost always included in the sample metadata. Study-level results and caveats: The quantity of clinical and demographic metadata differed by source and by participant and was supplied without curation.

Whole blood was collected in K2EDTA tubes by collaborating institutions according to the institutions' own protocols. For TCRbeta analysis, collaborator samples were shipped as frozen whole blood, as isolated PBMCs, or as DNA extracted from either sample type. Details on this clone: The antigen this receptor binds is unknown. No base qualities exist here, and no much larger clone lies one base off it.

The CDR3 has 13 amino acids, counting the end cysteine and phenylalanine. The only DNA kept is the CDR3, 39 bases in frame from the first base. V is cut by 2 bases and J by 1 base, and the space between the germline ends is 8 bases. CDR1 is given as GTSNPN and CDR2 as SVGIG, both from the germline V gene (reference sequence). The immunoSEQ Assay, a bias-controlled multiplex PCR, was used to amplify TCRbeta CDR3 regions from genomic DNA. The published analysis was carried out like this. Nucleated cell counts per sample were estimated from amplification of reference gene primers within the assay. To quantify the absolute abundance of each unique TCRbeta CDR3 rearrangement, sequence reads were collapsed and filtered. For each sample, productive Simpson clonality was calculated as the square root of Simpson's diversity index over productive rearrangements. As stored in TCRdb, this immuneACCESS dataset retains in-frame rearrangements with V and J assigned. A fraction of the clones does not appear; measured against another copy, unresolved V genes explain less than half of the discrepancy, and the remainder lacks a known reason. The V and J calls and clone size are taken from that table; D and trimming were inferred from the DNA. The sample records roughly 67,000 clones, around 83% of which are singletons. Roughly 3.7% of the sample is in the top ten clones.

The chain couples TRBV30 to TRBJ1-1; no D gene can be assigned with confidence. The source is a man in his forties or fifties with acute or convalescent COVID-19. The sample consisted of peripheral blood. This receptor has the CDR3 CAWSRVGNTEAFF. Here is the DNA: TGTGCCTGGAGTCGGGTGGGGAACACTGAAGCTTTCTTT. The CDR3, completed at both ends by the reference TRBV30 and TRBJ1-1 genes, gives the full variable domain SQTIHQWPATLVQPVGSPLSLECTVEGTSNPNLYWYRQAAGRGLQLLFYSVGIGQISSEVPQNLSASRPQDRQFILSSKKLLLSDSGFYLCAWSRVGNTEAFFGQGTRLTVV.